This passage covers 18 T cell receptor beta chains from one sample sequenced in a study of shared clonotypes between healthy human individuals. Data came from immunoSEQ multiplex PCR; TCRdb stores just in-frame clones and leaves some out. Here the sample spans fewer than 650,000 clones, over 60% being singletons. Sequenced input: PBMCs. These receptors all stem from a woman aged 35 to 49 in good health. Some clones in this sample may be carry-over from other donors' samples.

The rearrangement joins TRBV5-1 to TRBJ1-3; D possibly corresponds to TRBD1 (5 bases). V gave up 3 bases and J gave up 1 base, with 8 bases separating them. CDR1 SGHRS and CDR2 YFSETQ come from the germline V gene. CDR3 length: 14 residues. CDR3 DNA sequence: TGCGCCAGCAGCTACGGGGGTTCTGGAAACACCATATATTTT. It codes for CASSYGGSGNTIYF.

Concerning this clone: The junction shows a germline mismatch at one end, possibly a read error. This chain connects TRBV11-3 to TRBJ2-5; 7 nucleotides match TRBD2. The CDR3 is 15 amino acids. Germline values: CDR1 SGHNT, CDR2 YENEEA. The CDR3 here is CASSSRGDYQETRYF. CDR3 DNA: TGTGCCAGCAGCTCCCGGGGGGACTACCAAGAGACCCGGTACTTC. The full variable domain, completed using reference TRBV11-3 and TRBJ2-5, is EAGVVQSPRYKIIEKKQPVAFWCNPISGHNTLYWYLQNLGQGPELLIRYENEEAVDDSQLPKDRFSAERLKGVDSTLKIQPAELGDSAVYLCASSSRGDYQETRYFGPGTRLLVL.

This chain connects TRBV7-3 to TRBJ2-4, with 9 bases fitting TRBD1. From germline, CDR1 is SGHTA and CDR2 FQGTGA. V was clipped by 2 bases and J by 6 bases; unmatched bases: 2. This CDR3 is built from 14 residues. CDR3 coding DNA: TGTGCCAGCAGCTTAGCGGGACAGGGAAACATTCAGTACTTC. Protein product: CASSLAGQGNIQYF. Combining the CDR3 with reference TRBV7-3 and TRBJ2-4 gives the whole variable domain GAGVSQTPSNKVTEKGKYVELRCDPISGHTALYWYRQSLGQGPEFLIYFQGTGAADDSGLPNDRFFAVRPEGSVSTLKIQRTERGDSAVYLCASSLAGQGNIQYFGAGTRLSVL.

The gene calls are TRBV7-9 and TRBJ2-1; D is perhaps TRBD2 (6 bases). The germline V gene encodes CDR1 SEHNR and CDR2 FQNEAQ (reference sequence). The CDR3 runs to 13 residues. V was shortened by 11 bases and J by 9 bases, with 20 bases between the two germline ends. CDR3 protein: CAGIGTSLGEQFF. CDR3 in DNA: TGTGCCGGGATCGGAACTAGCCTCGGTGAGCAGTTCTTC. The complete variable domain, with remaining parts taken from reference TRBV7-9 and TRBJ2-1, reads DTGVSQNPRHKITKRGQNVTFRCDPISEHNRLYWYRQTLGQGPEFLTYFQNEAQLEKSRLLSDRFSAERPKGSFSTLEIQRTEQGDSAMYLCAGIGTSLGEQFFGPGTRLTVL.

Comment on this clone: Other DNA sequences in this sample translate to the same CDR3. The chain carries TRBV28 and TRBJ2-2; 11 bases fit TRBD2. The CDR3 spans 16 residues. With V trimmed by 4 bases and J by 0 bases, 1 base remained unmatched. CDR1 is MDHEN, CDR2 SYDVKM, per germline. The CDR3 DNA is TGTGCCAGCAGTTGGGGACTAGCGGCGAACACCGGGGAGCTGTTTTTT. Amino acid sequence: CASSWGLAANTGELFF.

The V gene is TRBV6-5, the J gene TRBJ1-2; D is unresolved. Germline V gene data show CDR1 as MNHEY and CDR2 as SVGAGI. The V gene lost 0 bases and the J gene lost 8 bases, with 13 bases spanning the gap. This CDR3 is 14 amino acids long. This CDR3 reads CASSYSGVGYGYTF. CDR3 nucleotides: TGTGCCAGCAGTTACTCTGGGGTAGGGTACGGCTACACCTTC.

The sample holds a few counts of this clone. This chain joins TRBV30 and TRBJ1-1; D is possibly TRBD1 (5 bases). Trimming pared 5 bases from V and 2 bases from J, leaving 12 bases between. The CDR3 runs to 13 residues. CDR1 and CDR2 from the germline V gene are GTSNPN and SVGIG (reference sequence). CDR3 loop: CAWDSGINTEAFF. CDR3 DNA sequence: TGTGCCTGGGACTCAGGGATTAACACTGAAGCTTTCTTT.

The chain recombines TRBV9 with TRBJ2-1; 8 nucleotides line up with TRBD2. The CDR3 length is 14 residues. Germline V gene sequence: CDR1 SGDLS, CDR2 YYNGEE. Trimming cost V 0 bases and J 8 bases; bases outside gene matches: 4. CDR3 amino acids: CASSVASGGDEQFF. The CDR3 DNA sequence: TGTGCCAGCAGCGTAGCATCCGGGGGGGATGAGCAGTTCTTC.

This chain joins TRBV21-1 and TRBJ1-2; TRBD1 is taken as the D call from the table, unchecked against the DNA. TRBV21-1 is annotated as a pseudogene. This CDR3 is built from 11 residues. This CDR3 reads CASRTGGSETF. Here the CDR3 DNA reads TGTGCCAGTAGGACAGGGGGGAGTGAGACCTTC.

The chain carries TRBV9 and TRBJ2-3, with TRBD2 matching over 7 bases. Trimming cost V 3 bases and J 4 bases; bases outside gene matches: 20. The CDR3 loop spans 19 amino acids. In germline, CDR1 is SGDLS, CDR2 YYNGEE. CDR3 sequence (DNA): TGTGCCAGCAGCGCCCCCCGGGCGGGAGTATCCCCAAGTTCAGATACGCAGTATTTT. Translation gives CASSAPRAGVSPSSDTQYF.

The chain couples TRBV6-1 to TRBJ2-7, with 9 bases identical to TRBD1. CDR3 length: 14 amino acids. With 6 bases clipped from V and 5 bases from J, the junction kept 8 bases outside the gene matches. Germline V gene sequence: CDR1 MNHNS, CDR2 SASEGT. The CDR3 protein is CASSAGTGFHEQYF. CDR3 DNA sequence: TGTGCCAGCAGCGCCGGGACAGGGTTCCACGAGCAGTACTTC.

The chain employs TRBV29-1 and TRBJ2-2; 12 bases agree with TRBD2. The CDR3 runs to 12 residues. V lost 7 bases to trimming and J lost 7 bases; unmatched junction nucleotides: 1. Germline V gives CDR1 SQVTM, CDR2 ANQGSEA. CDR3 nucleotides: TGCAGCGGGGGACTAGCGGGCGGGGAGCTGTTTTTT. Its translation: CSGGLAGGELFF.

The V gene is TRBV5-1, the J gene TRBJ2-3; the D gene is possibly TRBD2 (5 bases). The CDR3 has 12 residues. Per germline, CDR1 SGHRS and CDR2 YFSETQ. V lost 5 bases, J lost 6 bases, and 10 bases lay in between. CDR3 nucleotides: TGCGCCAGCAGTATCACTAGGGATACGCAGTATTTT. This sequence encodes CASSITRDTQYF. The full variable domain, its missing parts supplied by reference TRBV5-1 and TRBJ2-3, is KAGVTQTPRYLIKTRGQQVTLSCSPISGHRSVSWYQQTPGQGLQFLFEYFSETQRNKGNFPGRFSGRQFSNSRSEMNVSTLELGDSALYLCASSITRDTQYFGPGTRLTVL.

This sequence joins TRBV5-1 and TRBJ1-1, with 7 nucleotides matching TRBD1. CDR3 length equals 13 residues. Germline V gene data show CDR1 as SGHRS and CDR2 as YFSETQ. V lost 1 base to trimming and J lost 8 bases; unmatched junction nucleotides: 5. The CDR3 coding sequence is TGCGCCAGCAGCTTGTCCTCACAGGGGGAAGCTTTCTTT. It yields the protein CASSLSSQGEAFF. Combining the CDR3 with reference TRBV5-1 and TRBJ1-1 gives the whole variable domain KAGVTQTPRYLIKTRGQQVTLSCSPISGHRSVSWYQQTPGQGLQFLFEYFSETQRNKGNFPGRFSGRQFSNSRSEMNVSTLELGDSALYLCASSLSSQGEAFFGQGTRLTVV.

Of note for this clone: The same CDR3 also results from other DNA sequences found in this sample. This chain joins TRBV5-4 and TRBJ2-3; D remains ambiguous. Germline V lookup: CDR1 SGHNT, CDR2 YYREEE (reference sequence). CDR3 length: 12 amino acids. V lost 0 bases and J 3 bases, leaving 2 bases between the germline ends. The CDR3, as DNA: TGTGCCAGCAGCTTGGATACAGATACGCAGTATTTT. This gives the protein CASSLDTDTQYF. The full variable domain, its missing parts supplied by reference TRBV5-4 and TRBJ2-3, is ETGVTQSPTHLIKTRGQQVTLRCSSQSGHNTVSWYQQALGQGPQFIFQYYREEENGRGNFPPRFSGLQFPNYSSELNVNALELDDSALYLCASSLDTDTQYFGPGTRLTVL.

The rearrangement uses TRBV5-4 and TRBJ2-5; unclear D gene. V was shortened by 0 bases and J by 1 base, with 7 bases between the two germline ends. Germline-derived CDR1 and CDR2 are SGHNT and YYREEE (reference sequence). This CDR3 is built from 14 residues. The CDR3 DNA follows: TGTGCCAGCAGCTTGGGATCAATCCAAGAGACCCAGTACTTC. Residues: CASSLGSIQETQYF.

This chain links TRBV9 with TRBJ2-7, with TRBD2 matching 9 bases. The trim removed 0 bases at V and 5 bases at J, leaving 6 bases unmatched. The CDR3 is 15 amino acids. Germline V CDR1 and CDR2: SGDLS, YYNGEE. This CDR3 reads CASSVDASGINEQYF. As DNA, the CDR3 is TGTGCCAGCAGCGTAGATGCTAGCGGGATAAACGAGCAGTACTTC.

The rearrangement joins TRBV9 to TRBJ2-2; 9 bases are shared with TRBD1. CDR1 is SGDLS, CDR2 YYNGEE, per germline. This CDR3 has 16 residues. The trim removed 5 bases at V and 5 bases at J, leaving 10 bases unmatched. CDR3 amino acids: CASRSERGTGTGELFF. CDR3 coding DNA: TGTGCCAGCAGAAGTGAGCGTGGGACAGGGACCGGGGAGCTGTTTTTT.